Each of the 23 T cell receptor beta chains below was sequenced from the same sample in a study of beta chain features in type 1 diabetes. No antigens are known for them. The authors reverse transcribed all of the isolated RNA, so sequencing captured expressed TCRB transcripts. The table came from immunoSEQ multiplex PCR; TCRdb's copy has only in-frame clones and leaves some out. The repertoire consists of hundreds of thousands of clones, with about 14% occurring once and the leading ten covering 0.04%. Study results and caveats: Significant though moderate, a shortening of TCRB CDR3s appeared in all four CD4+ subsets of Type 1 diabetes patients.

Sequenced sample: naive CD4+ T cells from blood. These receptor sequences come from a man younger than 35 with type 1 diabetes.

This chain connects TRBV28 to TRBJ2-3, with 9 bases matching TRBD1. CDR3 size: 14 residues. CDR1 MDHEN and CDR2 SYDVKM come from the germline V gene. V shed 6 bases and J 3 bases; nucleotides not matched to a gene: 4. The CDR3: CASSRGQGTDTQYF. The CDR3, as DNA: TGTGCCAGCAGCCGAGGACAGGGGACAGATACGCAGTATTTT.

V usage is TRBV28 and J usage is TRBJ2-3; D is undetermined. Germline assignment: CDR1 MDHEN and CDR2 SYDVKM. The V end was cut by 8 bases, the J end by 0 bases, with 6 bases between. The CDR3 runs 12 residues. Here the CDR3 reads CASVTSTDTQYF. As DNA, the CDR3 is TGTGCCAGCGTAACTAGCACAGATACGCAGTATTTT. Filled out from reference TRBV28 and TRBJ2-3, the complete variable domain reads DVKVTQSSRYLVKRTGEKVFLECVQDMDHENMFWYRQDPGLGLRLIYFSYDVKMKEKGDIPEGYSVSREKKERFSLILESASTNQTSMYLCASVTSTDTQYFGPGTRLTVL.

The J gene is TRBJ2-5, the V gene TRBV9; TRBD2 matches at 8 bases. The CDR3 length is 14 residues. Germline V gene lookup returns CDR1 SGDLS and CDR2 YYNGEE. After removal of 1 base from V and 5 bases from J, the junction contained 4 bases not matched to a gene. The CDR3 sequence: CASSVSGGPETQYF. The DNA of the CDR3 is TGTGCCAGCAGCGTATCGGGGGGGCCGGAGACCCAGTACTTC. Complete variable domain (other parts from reference TRBV9 and TRBJ2-5): DSGVTQTPKHLITATGQRVTLRCSPRSGDLSVYWYQQSLDQGLQFLIQYYNGEERAKGNILERFSAQQFPDLHSELNLSSLELGDSALYFCASSVSGGPETQYFGPGTRLLVL.

The chain has TRBV7-9 and TRBJ2-3; D is perhaps TRBD2 (5 bases). V was clipped by 5 bases and J by 0 bases, with 21 bases between them. CDR3 length equals 18 residues. CDR1 and CDR2 (germline): SEHNR, FQNEAQ (reference sequence). The chain's CDR3 is CASSHPVGVFTSTDTQYF. As DNA, the CDR3 is TGTGCCAGCAGCCATCCCGTCGGGGTGTTTACTAGCACAGATACGCAGTATTTT.

The CDR3 loop reads CASSSGLGTDTQYF. CDR3 in DNA: TGCGCCAGCAGCTCGGGACTGGGCACAGATACGCAGTATTTT. The chain links TRBV5-1 to TRBJ2-3; D might be TRBD2 (6 bases). Germline V gives CDR1 SGHRS, CDR2 YFSETQ. The length of the CDR3 is 14 residues. V was cut by 3 bases and J by 1 base, with 9 bases left in between. The whole variable domain, remainder taken from reference TRBV5-1 and TRBJ2-3, is KAGVTQTPRYLIKTRGQQVTLSCSPISGHRSVSWYQQTPGQGLQFLFEYFSETQRNKGNFPGRFSGRQFSNSRSEMNVSTLELGDSALYLCASSSGLGTDTQYFGPGTRLTVL.

Concerning this clone itself: Additional DNA sequences in this sample encode the identical CDR3. The rearrangement uses TRBV5-1 and TRBJ2-1, with unresolved D. Germline CDR1 reads SGHRS; CDR2 reads YFSETQ. Trimming removed 3 bases at V and 4 bases at J, with 8 bases between. The length of the CDR3 is 13 residues. CDR3 residues: CASSSDGYNEQFF. The CDR3 coding sequence is TGCGCCAGCAGCTCCGACGGGTACAATGAGCAGTTCTTC.

This clone was observed a few times. The chain carries TRBV29-1 and TRBJ1-1; 7 bases map to TRBD1. The CDR3 runs to 15 residues. Unmatched junction bases numbered 8, after V lost 3 bases and J lost 1 base. The germline V gene encodes CDR1 SQVTM and CDR2 ANQGSEA. The CDR3 nucleotides are TGCAGCGTTGATGACAGGGACTTCAAGAACACTGAAGCTTTCTTT. Its translation: CSVDDRDFKNTEAFF.

The chain has TRBV4-3 and TRBJ1-2, with 10 positions matching TRBD1. Germline CDR1 LGHNA, CDR2 YSLEER. The CDR3 sequence is 13 residues long. J lost 7 bases, V lost 4 bases, and 3 bases had no gene match. CDR3 in amino acids: CASSLGTGVGYTF. In DNA, the CDR3 is TGCGCCAGCAGCCTGGGGACAGGGGTTGGCTACACCTTC.

The chain recombines TRBV28 with TRBJ2-5; 8 positions match TRBD1. Trimming took 5 bases from V and 5 from J; bases not matched to a gene: 7. The CDR3 extends over 14 amino acids. Germline-derived CDR1 and CDR2 are MDHEN and SYDVKM. CDR3 in amino acids: CASSEDRVWETQYF. DNA of the CDR3: TGTGCCAGCAGTGAGGACAGGGTCTGGGAGACCCAGTACTTC.

V is TRBV7-3 and J is TRBJ2-1, with TRBD2 identical over 7 bases. The length of the CDR3 is 17 residues. CDR1 and CDR2 (germline): SGHTA, FQGTGA. The junction had 11 bases not matched to a gene; V was cut back by 6 bases and J by 0 bases. CDR3 in amino acids: CASRNHPGTNSYNEQFF. In nucleotides, the CDR3 is TGTGCCAGCAGAAATCACCCCGGGACTAACTCCTACAATGAGCAGTTCTTC.

The chain couples TRBV30 to TRBJ2-7; D is undetermined. Trimming removed 1 base from V and 2 bases from J, with 12 bases in between. CDR1 and CDR2 (germline): GTSNPN, SVGIG (reference sequence). CDR3 size: 14 residues. The CDR3 coding sequence is TGTGCCTGGAGTGAGGGCCTTGTAACCTACGAGCAGTACTTC. It specifies CAWSEGLVTYEQYF.

The sample holds a few counts of this clone. The same CDR3 is also encoded by other DNA sequences in this sample. The chain recombines TRBV18 with TRBJ2-1; D remains ambiguous. V dropped 3 bases and J dropped 0 bases, with 3 bases sitting between them. CDR3 length: 13 residues. Germline V lookup: CDR1 KGHSH, CDR2 LQKENI. This chain's CDR3 is CASSPSSYNEQFF. Written as DNA, the CDR3 is TGTGCCAGCTCACCGAGCTCCTACAATGAGCAGTTCTTC.

This clone was observed a few times. The chain is built from TRBV27 and TRBJ1-2; the D gene is possibly TRBD1 (5 bases). The germline V gene encodes CDR1 MNHEY and CDR2 SMNVEV (reference sequence). Trimming took off 2 bases at V and 7 bases at J, with 14 bases between the two ends. CDR3 size: 14 residues. CDR3: CASSLRQGLLGYTF. The CDR3, as DNA: TGTGCCAGCAGTTTACGGCAGGGCCTTCTTGGCTACACCTTC.

Concerning this clone itself: This specimen includes other DNA sequences encoding the same CDR3. The chain employs TRBV15 and TRBJ2-5; D is undetermined. Germline V CDR1 and CDR2: LNHNV, YYDKDF (reference sequence). V lost 0 bases and J lost 5, with 7 bases in between. This CDR3 region has 13 residues. CDR3 sequence reads: CATSRDRGETQYF. The DNA for the CDR3 is TGTGCCACCAGCAGAGATCGTGGGGAGACCCAGTACTTC.

This clone was seen a handful of times. In nucleotides, the CDR3 is TGTGCCAGCAGCGTATCCGGACTAGCGGGAGGAGAGACCCAGTACTTC. Translated: CASSVSGLAGGETQYF. The chain employs TRBV9 and TRBJ2-5; TRBD2 matches at 14 bases. The CDR3 has 16 residues. The germline CDR1 and CDR2 sequences are SGDLS and YYNGEE. V lost 1 base and J lost 4; bases outside the gene matches: 3.

This clone was counted between two and nine times. The genes are TRBV27 and TRBJ1-5; D is undetermined. The CDR3 covers 14 residues. Germline V CDR1 and CDR2: MNHEY, SMNVEV (reference sequence). V shed 2 bases and J shed 0 bases, with 5 bases lying between them. In DNA form, the CDR3 reads TGTGCCAGCAGTTTAGGGGATAGCAATCAGCCCCAGCATTTT. Translation: CASSLGDSNQPQHF.

The chain links TRBV5-1 to TRBJ1-1; a weak D match, TRBD1 (5 bases). The CDR3 runs 13 residues. Trimming left V 4 bases short and J 3 bases short, with 10 bases between. Germline CDR1 is SGHRS and CDR2 is YFSETQ. The CDR3 sequence is CASSGGGDTEAFF. Written as DNA, the CDR3 is TGCGCCAGCAGCGGTGGAGGGGACACTGAAGCTTTCTTT. Using reference TRBV5-1 and TRBJ1-1 for the parts outside the CDR3, the full variable domain is KAGVTQTPRYLIKTRGQQVTLSCSPISGHRSVSWYQQTPGQGLQFLFEYFSETQRNKGNFPGRFSGRQFSNSRSEMNVSTLELGDSALYLCASSGGGDTEAFFGQGTRLTVV.

V and J are TRBV29-1 and TRBJ2-7; 12 positions agree with TRBD2. The V segment lost 7 bases and the J segment 3 bases; nucleotides outside the gene matches: 10. CDR3 length: 15 residues. CDR1 is SQVTM, CDR2 ANQGSEA, per germline. CDR3 region: CSAVLRTSGNYEQYF. CDR3 DNA: TGCAGCGCGGTTTTACGGACTAGCGGGAACTACGAGCAGTACTTC.

This clone has a handful of counts. V and J are TRBV7-2 and TRBJ2-7; 7 bases fit TRBD1. This CDR3 is built from 19 residues. In germline, CDR1 is SGHTA, CDR2 FQGNSA. J gave up 2 bases and V 3 bases, and 19 bases lay outside the gene matches. The CDR3: CASSFGLGVGRDRAYEQYF. For the CDR3, the DNA is TGTGCCAGCAGCTTCGGGCTCGGGGTTGGCCGGGACAGAGCCTACGAGCAGTACTTC.

This clone has just a few counts. The chain joins TRBV6-5 to TRBJ2-1; D gene uncertain. The V and J ends lost 3 bases and 0 bases respectively, with 9 bases between them. CDR1 is MNHEY, CDR2 SVGAGI, per germline. CDR3 size: 15 residues. The CDR3 sequence is CASSYGVSSYNEQFF. The CDR3 coding sequence is TGTGCCAGCAGTTATGGCGTTAGCTCCTACAATGAGCAGTTCTTC.

The chain employs TRBV29-1 and TRBJ2-5; D possibly corresponds to TRBD1 (5 bases). The germline CDR1 and CDR2 sequences are SQVTM and ANQGSEA. V dropped 2 bases and J dropped 5 bases, with 12 bases sitting between them. The CDR3 contains 13 residues. CDR3 nucleotide sequence: TGCAGCGTTGAACGCAGGGTTAGGGAGACCCAGTACTTC. As protein: CSVERRVRETQYF.

In this sample, this clone turned up a few times. The chain combines TRBV9 with TRBJ2-3, with 9 bases matching TRBD1. The CDR3 has 16 amino acids. With 1 base clipped from V and 2 bases from J, the junction kept 5 bases outside the gene matches. Germline assignment: CDR1 SGDLS and CDR2 YYNGEE. In DNA, the CDR3 is TGTGCCAGCAGCGTATCAGGACAGGGGATCACAGATACGCAGTATTTT. It codes for CASSVSGQGITDTQYF.

This clone was observed a few times. This rearrangement joins TRBV29-1 to TRBJ2-1; weak D call: TRBD2 (6 bases). The germline V gene encodes CDR1 SQVTM and CDR2 ANQGSEA. The CDR3 has 12 amino acids. CDR3 residues: CSGTGVDNEQFF. CDR3 nucleotides: TGCAGTGGGACTGGGGTGGACAATGAGCAGTTCTTC.